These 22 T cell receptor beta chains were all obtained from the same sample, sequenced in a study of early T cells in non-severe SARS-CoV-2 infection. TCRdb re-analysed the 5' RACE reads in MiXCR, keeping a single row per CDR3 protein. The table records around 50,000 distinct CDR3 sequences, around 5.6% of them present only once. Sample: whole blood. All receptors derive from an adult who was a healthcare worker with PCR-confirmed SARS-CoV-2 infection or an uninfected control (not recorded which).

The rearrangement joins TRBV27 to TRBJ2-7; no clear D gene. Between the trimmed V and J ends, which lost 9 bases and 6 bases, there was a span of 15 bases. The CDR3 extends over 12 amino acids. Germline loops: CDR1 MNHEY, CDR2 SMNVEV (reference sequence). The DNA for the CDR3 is TGTGCCAGTCTTGCCAGCATGGGCGAGCAGTACTTC. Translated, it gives CASLASMGEQYF.

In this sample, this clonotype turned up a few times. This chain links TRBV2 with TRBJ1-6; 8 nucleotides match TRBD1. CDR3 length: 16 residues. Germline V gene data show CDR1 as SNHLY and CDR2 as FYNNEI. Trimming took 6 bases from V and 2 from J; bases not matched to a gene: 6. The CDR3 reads CASRDQDRAYNSPLHF. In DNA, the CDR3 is TGTGCCAGCAGGGACCAGGACAGGGCCTATAATTCACCCCTCCACTTT. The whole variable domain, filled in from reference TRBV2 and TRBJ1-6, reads EPEVTQTPSHQVTQMGQEVILRCVPISNHLYFYWYRQILGQKVEFLVSFYNNEISEKSEIFDDQFSVERPDGSNFTLKIRSTKLEDSAMYFCASRDQDRAYNSPLHFGNGTRLTVT.

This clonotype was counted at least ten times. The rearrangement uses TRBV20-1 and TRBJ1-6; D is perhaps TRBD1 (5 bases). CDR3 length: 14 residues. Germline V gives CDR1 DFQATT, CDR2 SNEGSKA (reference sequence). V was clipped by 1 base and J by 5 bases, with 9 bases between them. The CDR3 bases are TGCAGTGCTAGAGGGGGCACAAATAATTCACCCCTCCACTTT. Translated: CSARGGTNNSPLHF.

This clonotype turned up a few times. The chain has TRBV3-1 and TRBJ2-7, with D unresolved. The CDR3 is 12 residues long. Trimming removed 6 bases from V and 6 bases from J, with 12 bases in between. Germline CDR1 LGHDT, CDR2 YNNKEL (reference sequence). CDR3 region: CASRPKSGEQYF. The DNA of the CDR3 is TGTGCCAGCAGACCCAAATCCGGCGAGCAGTACTTC.

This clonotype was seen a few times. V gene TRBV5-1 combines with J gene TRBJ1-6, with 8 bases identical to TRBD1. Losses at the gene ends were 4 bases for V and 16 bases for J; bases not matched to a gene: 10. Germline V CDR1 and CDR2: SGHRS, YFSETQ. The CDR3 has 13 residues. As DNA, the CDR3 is TGCGCCAGCAGCCTCACGGGACAGGCGGCTCTCCACTTT. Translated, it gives CASSLTGQAALHF.

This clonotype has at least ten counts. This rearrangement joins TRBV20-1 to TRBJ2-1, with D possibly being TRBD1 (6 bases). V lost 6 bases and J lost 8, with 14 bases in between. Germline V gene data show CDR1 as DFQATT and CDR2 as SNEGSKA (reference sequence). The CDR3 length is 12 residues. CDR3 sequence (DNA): TGCAGTGCGGTCAGGGGAGTCGATGAGCAGTTCTTC. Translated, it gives CSAVRGVDEQFF.

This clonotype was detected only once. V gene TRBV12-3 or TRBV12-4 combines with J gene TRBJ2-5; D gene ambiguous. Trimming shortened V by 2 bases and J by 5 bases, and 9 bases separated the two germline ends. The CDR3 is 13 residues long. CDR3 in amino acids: CASSLRAPETQYF. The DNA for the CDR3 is TGTGCCAGCAGTTTAAGAGCTCCCGAGACCCAGTACTTC.

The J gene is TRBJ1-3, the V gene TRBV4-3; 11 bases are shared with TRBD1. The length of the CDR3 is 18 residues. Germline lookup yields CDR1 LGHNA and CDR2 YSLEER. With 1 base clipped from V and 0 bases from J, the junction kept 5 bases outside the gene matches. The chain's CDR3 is CASSQGTGGSSSGNTIYF. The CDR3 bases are TGCGCCAGCAGCCAAGGGACAGGGGGCTCGTCCTCTGGAAACACCATATATTTT.

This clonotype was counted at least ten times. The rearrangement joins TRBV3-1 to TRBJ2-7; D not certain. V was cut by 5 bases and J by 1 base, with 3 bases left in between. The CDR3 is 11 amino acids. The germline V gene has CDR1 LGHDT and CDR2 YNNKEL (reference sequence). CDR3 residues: CASSDSYEQYF. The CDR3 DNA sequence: TGTGCCAGCAGCGATTCCTACGAGCAGTACTTC.

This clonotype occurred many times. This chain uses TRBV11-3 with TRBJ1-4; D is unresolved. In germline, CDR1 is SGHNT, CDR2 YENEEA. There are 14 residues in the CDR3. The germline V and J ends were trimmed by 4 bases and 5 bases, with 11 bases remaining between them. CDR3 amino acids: CASSCGIGNEKLFF. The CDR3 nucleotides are TGTGCCAGCAGCTGTGGAATCGGGAATGAAAAACTGTTTTTT.

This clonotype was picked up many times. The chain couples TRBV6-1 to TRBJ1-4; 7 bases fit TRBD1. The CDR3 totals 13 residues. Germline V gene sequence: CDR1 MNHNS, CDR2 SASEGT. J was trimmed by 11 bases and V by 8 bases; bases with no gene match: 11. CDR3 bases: TGTGCCAGCGCCACGCGGACAGGCGACAAACTGTTTTTT. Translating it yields CASATRTGDKLFF.

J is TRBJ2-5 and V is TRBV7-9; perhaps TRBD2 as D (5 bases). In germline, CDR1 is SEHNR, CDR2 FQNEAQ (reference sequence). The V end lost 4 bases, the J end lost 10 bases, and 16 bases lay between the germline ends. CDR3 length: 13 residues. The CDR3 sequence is CASSSSSGGDQYF. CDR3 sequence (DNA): TGTGCCAGCAGCTCCTCCTCTGGAGGCGACCAGTACTTC.

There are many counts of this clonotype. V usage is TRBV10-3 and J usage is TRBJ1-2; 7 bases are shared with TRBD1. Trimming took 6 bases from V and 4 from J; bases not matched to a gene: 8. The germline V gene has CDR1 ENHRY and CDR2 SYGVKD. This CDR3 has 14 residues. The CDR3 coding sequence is TGTGCCATCAGGACTGAGACAGGGCCCTATGGCTACACCTTC. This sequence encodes CAIRTETGPYGYTF.

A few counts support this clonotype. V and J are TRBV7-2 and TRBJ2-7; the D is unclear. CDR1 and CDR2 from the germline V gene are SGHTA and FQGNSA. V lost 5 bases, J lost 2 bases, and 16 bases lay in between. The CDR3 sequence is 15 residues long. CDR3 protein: CASSPRRTPPYEQYF. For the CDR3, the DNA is TGTGCCAGCAGCCCCCGACGTACCCCACCCTACGAGCAGTACTTC.

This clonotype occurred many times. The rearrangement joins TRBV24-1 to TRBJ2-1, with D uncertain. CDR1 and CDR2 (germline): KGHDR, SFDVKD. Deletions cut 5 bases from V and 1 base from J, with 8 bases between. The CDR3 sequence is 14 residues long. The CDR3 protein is CATSAVRSYNEQFF. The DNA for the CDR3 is TGTGCCACCAGTGCGGTCAGGTCCTACAATGAGCAGTTCTTC.

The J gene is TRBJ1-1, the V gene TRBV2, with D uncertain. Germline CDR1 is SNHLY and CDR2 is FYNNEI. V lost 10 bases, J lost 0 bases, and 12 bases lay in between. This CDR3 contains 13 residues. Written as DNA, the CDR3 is TGTGCCAAATGGTGGCAGTTGAACACTGAAGCTTTCTTT. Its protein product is CAKWWQLNTEAFF.

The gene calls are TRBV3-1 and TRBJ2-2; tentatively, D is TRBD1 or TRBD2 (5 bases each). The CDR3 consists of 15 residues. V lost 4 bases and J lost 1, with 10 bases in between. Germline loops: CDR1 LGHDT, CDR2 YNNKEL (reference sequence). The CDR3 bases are TGTGCCAGCAGCCTGGGACGGGGGAACACCGGGGAGCTGTTTTTT. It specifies CASSLGRGNTGELFF.

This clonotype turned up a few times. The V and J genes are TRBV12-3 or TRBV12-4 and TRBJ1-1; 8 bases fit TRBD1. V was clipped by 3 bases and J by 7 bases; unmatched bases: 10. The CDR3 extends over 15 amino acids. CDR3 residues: CASSFRTGKINEAFF. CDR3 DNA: TGTGCCAGCAGTTTCAGGACAGGGAAAATTAATGAAGCTTTCTTT.

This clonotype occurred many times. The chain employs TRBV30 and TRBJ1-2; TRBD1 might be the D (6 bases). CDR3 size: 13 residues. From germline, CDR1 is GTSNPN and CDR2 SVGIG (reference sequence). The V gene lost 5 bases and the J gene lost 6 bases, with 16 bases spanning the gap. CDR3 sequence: CAWGTSDKDGYTF. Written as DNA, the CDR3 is TGTGCCTGGGGGACATCGGACAAGGATGGCTACACCTTC.

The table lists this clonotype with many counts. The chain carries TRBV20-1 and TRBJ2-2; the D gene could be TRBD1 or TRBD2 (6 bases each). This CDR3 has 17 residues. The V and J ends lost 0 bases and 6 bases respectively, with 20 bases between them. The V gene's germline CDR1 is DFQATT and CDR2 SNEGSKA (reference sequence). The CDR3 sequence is CSARDLRGTGRPGELFF. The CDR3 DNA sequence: TGCAGTGCTAGAGATCTACGGGGAACAGGGAGGCCCGGGGAGCTGTTTTTT.

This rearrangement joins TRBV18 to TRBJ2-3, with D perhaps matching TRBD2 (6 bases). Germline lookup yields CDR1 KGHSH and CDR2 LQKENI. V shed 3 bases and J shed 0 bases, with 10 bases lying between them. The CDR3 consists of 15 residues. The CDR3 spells CASSPPLASTDTQYF. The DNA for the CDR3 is TGTGCCAGCTCACCCCCACTAGCCAGCACAGATACGCAGTATTTT.

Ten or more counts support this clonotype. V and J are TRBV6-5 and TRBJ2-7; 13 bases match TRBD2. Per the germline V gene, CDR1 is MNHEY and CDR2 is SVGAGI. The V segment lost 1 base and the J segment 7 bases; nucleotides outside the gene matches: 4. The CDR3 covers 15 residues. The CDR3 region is CASSYFQTSGGEQYF. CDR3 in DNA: TGTGCCAGCAGTTACTTCCAGACTAGCGGGGGGGAGCAGTACTTC.